These 14 T cell receptor beta chains originate from one sample sequenced in a study of blood T cell repertoires in COVID-19. Only in-frame clones appear in the TCRdb table, and some are missing; sequencing was by immunoSEQ multiplex PCR. Of around 170,000 clones in the sample, roughly 90% are singletons; the top ten hold 2.5% to 3%. Sample: peripheral blood. Receptors were obtained from a man aged 60 to 75 with acute or convalescent COVID-19.

This clone is a singleton in its sample. This chain uses TRBV29-1 with TRBJ2-2; tentative D call: TRBD2 (6 bases). This CDR3 region has 14 residues. Germline V gene sequence: CDR1 SQVTM, CDR2 ANQGSEA. The V gene lost 4 bases and the J gene lost 7 bases, with 16 bases spanning the gap. The CDR3 here is CSVGGTRAFGELFF. The CDR3, as DNA: TGCAGCGTTGGGGGGACTCGGGCATTCGGGGAGCTGTTTTTT.

This sequence joins TRBV24-1 and TRBJ2-3, with a possible D match to TRBD1 (6 bases). There are 14 residues in the CDR3. V lost 9 bases to trimming and J lost 0 bases, with 12 bases between them. Germline lookup yields CDR1 KGHDR and CDR2 SFDVKD. The CDR3 protein is CATSRTASTDTQYF. CDR3 DNA sequence: TGTGCCACCTCAAGGACAGCTAGCACAGATACGCAGTATTTT.

The V gene is TRBV6-2 or TRBV6-3, the J gene TRBJ2-2; D might be TRBD2 (6 bases). CDR3 length equals 17 residues. The germline gives CDR1 MNHEY, CDR2 SVGEGT. V was clipped by 0 bases and J by 5 bases, with 16 bases between them. The CDR3 DNA reads as TGTGCCAGCAGTTACTCGATTGGCGGGGATAATACCGGGGAGCTGTTTTTT. Translated: CASSYSIGGDNTGELFF.

This chain joins TRBV24-1 and TRBJ2-2; 7 bases are shared with TRBD1. The J segment lost 7 bases and the V segment lost 2 bases, leaving 6 bases of the junction unmatched. Germline V CDR1 and CDR2: KGHDR, SFDVKD. The CDR3 runs 15 residues. The CDR3 nucleotides read TGTGCCACCAGTGATTCACAGGGGTACAGCGGGGAGCTGTTTTTT. This codes for CATSDSQGYSGELFF.

This clone was counted a few times. The chain links TRBV30 to TRBJ1-3; D gene ambiguous. Per the germline V gene, CDR1 is GTSNPN and CDR2 is SVGIG (reference sequence). V lost 0 bases to trimming and J lost 0 bases, with 6 bases between them. The CDR3 loop spans 14 amino acids. The CDR3 is CAWSVGSSGNTIYF. The CDR3 DNA follows: TGTGCCTGGAGTGTGGGGAGCTCTGGAAACACCATATATTTT.

This chain connects TRBV5-5 to TRBJ2-3; 9 positions match TRBD2. Per germline, CDR1 SGHKS and CDR2 YYEKEE (reference sequence). The CDR3 totals 16 residues. V dropped 1 base and J dropped 4; count of bases not matched to a gene: 7. CDR3 in amino acids: CASSLLLAGLADTQYF. The CDR3, as DNA: TGTGCCAGCAGCTTGCTACTAGCGGGTTTGGCAGATACGCAGTATTTT.

V and J are TRBV5-1 and TRBJ2-7, with 8 bases matching TRBD2. V lost 0 bases, J lost 1 base, and 6 bases stayed unmatched. CDR3 size: 16 residues. The germline CDR1 and CDR2 sequences are SGHRS and YFSETQ. CDR3 DNA sequence: TGCGCCAGCAGCTTGGCGGGGGCGGGGGGATCCTACGAGCAGTACTTC. This sequence encodes CASSLAGAGGSYEQYF.

This clone occurred once. The chain employs TRBV27 and TRBJ2-1; 9 positions match TRBD1. The CDR3 runs to 12 residues. Looked up from germline, CDR1 is MNHEY and CDR2 is SMNVEV (reference sequence). Trimming at V came to 7 bases and at J to 6 bases, leaving 1 base not matched to a gene. The chain's CDR3 is CASKTGGNEQFF. As DNA, the CDR3 is TGTGCCAGCAAGACAGGGGGCAATGAGCAGTTCTTC.

The gene calls are TRBV6-5 and TRBJ1-1; D is unresolved. The CDR3 is made up of 14 amino acids. Germline CDR1 is MNHEY and CDR2 is SVGAGI. V gave up 1 base and J gave up 5 bases, with 11 bases separating them. CDR3 in DNA: TGTGCCAGCAGTTACTACCGCGGCGGAACTGAAGCTTTCTTT. This encodes CASSYYRGGTEAFF.

The rearrangement links TRBV6-5 to TRBJ1-1; D ambiguous. The CDR3 consists of 13 residues. In germline, CDR1 is MNHEY, CDR2 SVGAGI. V lost 0 bases, J lost 4 bases, and 6 bases lay in between. The CDR3 DNA reads as TGTGCCAGCAGTTACTCGACAACCACTGAAGCTTTCTTT. Amino acid sequence: CASSYSTTTEAFF.

The V call is TRBV6-5, the J call TRBJ2-7; 7 bases agree with TRBD1. J lost 1 base, V lost 5 bases, and 2 bases had no gene match. From germline, CDR1 is MNHEY and CDR2 SVGAGI. This CDR3 has 13 amino acids. CDR3 sequence reads: CASSRDRSYEQYF. In nucleotides, the CDR3 is TGTGCCAGCAGTCGGGACAGATCCTACGAGCAGTACTTC.

V and J are TRBV19 and TRBJ2-3; 13 bases fit TRBD2. The V and J ends lost 10 bases and 2 bases, in that order; junction bases with no gene match: 12. This CDR3 has 17 amino acids. CDR1 is LNHDA, CDR2 SQIVND, per germline (reference sequence). The CDR3 DNA is TGTGCCACCCGGGGGGGACTAGCGGGACCTTACACAGATACGCAGTATTTT. It encodes CATRGGLAGPYTDTQYF. Together with reference TRBV19 and TRBJ2-3, the CDR3 gives the full variable domain: DGGITQSPKYLFRKEGQNVTLSCEQNLNHDAMYWYRQDPGQGLRLIYYSQIVNDFQKGDIAEGYSVSREKKESFPLTVTSAQKNPTAFYLCATRGGLAGPYTDTQYFGPGTRLTVL.

The genes are TRBV4-1 and TRBJ1-2; no reliable D call. Trimming pared 4 bases from V and 7 bases from J, leaving 19 bases between. Germline V gene data show CDR1 as MGHRA and CDR2 as YSYEKL. The CDR3 runs 15 residues. This CDR3 reads CASSPGGEVLGGYTF. As DNA, the CDR3 is TGCGCCAGCAGCCCCGGTGGGGAGGTCTTAGGTGGCTACACCTTC.

The CDR3 loop is CASSSDRGWETQYF. CDR3 sequence (DNA): TGTGCCAGCAGCTCGGACAGGGGATGGGAGACCCAGTACTTC. V and J are TRBV7-2 and TRBJ2-5; TRBD1 agrees at 9 bases. The CDR3 runs 14 residues. Looked up from germline, CDR1 is SGHTA and CDR2 is FQGNSA. Trimming at V came to 4 bases and at J to 5 bases, leaving 5 bases not matched to a gene.